This T cell receptor (beta chain) was identified in a study of shared clonotypes between healthy human individuals (dated by TCRdb to the early 2020s). As for the study more broadly: A few men and two women, aged 18 to 49 years, made up the cohort. For each donor, three plates each were used for CD4 naive and CD4 memory, two plates were used for CD8 naive, and one plate was used for CD8 memory. The study deeply sequenced blood TCR repertoires of about 5 healthy adults to estimate repertoire size and the extent of clonotype sharing between individuals. To increase sequencing depth and limit assay-specific biases, TCR repertoire library preparation and sequencing were carried out by different laboratories using diverse techniques. Each donor's leukapheresis produced roughly between roughly 0.85 and 10 billion PBMCs. Summary of the overall study and its limitations: About 5% of naive CD4, 3% to 3.5% of naive CD8, roughly 2.5% of memory CD4, and less than 0.45% of memory CD8 clonotypes were shared across several donors. Because the study included a small number of donors, the genetic and exposure-history diversity represented was limited. Rarefaction of sorted-subset datasets indicated incomplete sequencing despite the large sequencing depth. Sampling was restricted to blood, and TCR repertoires in tissue are likely to differ from TCR repertoires in blood. Larger estimated clonotype richness was generally found for naive subsets than for memory subsets. Clonotypes shared by all four sorted-subset donors showed higher generation probabilities than non-shared clonotypes. Pairwise subsampling indicated that sequencing depth was expected to affect the degree of clonotype sharing among donors.

For the CD8 naive samples, CD45RO-negative cells were positively selected for CCR7, yielding a CD45RA+CCR7+ population from which TemRA cells were excluded. Healthy HIV-negative adults with no recently reported acute infections or vaccinations were included as donors. Every donor was a Caucasian adult living in Nashville, Tennessee, USA. Blood was collected by leukapheresis, and PBMCs were isolated by Ficoll-Histopaque density gradient centrifugation and then cryopreserved in liquid nitrogen vapor phase. Analytical flow cytometry was used to check the purity and quantity of each magnetically sorted T cell population. Each sorted fraction had its genomic DNA isolated and then quantified by UV absorbance on a Nanodrop 2000c. Concerning this clone itself: It lacks a known antigen. Base qualities were left out, and no much larger clone turns up one base away.

V loses 3 bases of germline sequence and J loses 3 bases, and the interval between the two ends is 12 bases. Per the germline V gene (reference sequence), MNHEY is the CDR1 and SMNVEV is the CDR2. Counted from cysteine to phenylalanine, this CDR3 has 15 amino acids. Of the read, only the CDR3 DNA is kept; its 45 bases are in frame from base 1. Using the deep immunoSEQ assay, TCR CDR3 regions were amplified from genomic DNA by multiplex PCR. For each cell subset, the extracted genomic DNA was distributed evenly across all wells of several immunoSEQ 96-well plates, and each plate served as one replicate. Each replicate PCR for sorted subsets received 200 ng genomic DNA, equal to about 30,000 T cell genomes. Purified libraries were measured with a Qubit 3.0 fluorometer, size-checked on a Bioanalyzer 2100, and measured again with the KAPA Library Quantification kit. Each immunoSEQ 96-well plate was sequenced on its own single-read 150-cycle Illumina NextSeq 550 flow cell. On the authors' methods: Because the immunoSEQ output held only junctional sequences and lacked quality scores, the filtering could not match the filtering applied to full-length reads. Sequences were annotated with PyIR, a Python wrapper for IgBLAST v1.9, using IMGT germline references to assign V/J genes and CDR3. Reads were removed for weak V/J assignments (E-value above 1e-6), missing CDR3, stop codons, out-of-frame junctions, or ambiguous translated residues. V3J clonotypes were defined as sequences sharing the same inferred V gene, J gene, and CDR3 amino acid sequence. The percentage overlap between two repertoires was calculated by dividing the number of shared unique clonotypes by the size of the smaller repertoire. RTK rarefaction, the Chao1 estimator, and Recon v2.1 estimates of unobserved clonotypes were used to assess repertoire richness. For all TCRbeta clonotypes obtained by the gDNA method from several donors, generation probabilities were computed with OLGA. TCRdb obtained this table from immuneACCESS and retained in-frame rearrangements with V and J assigned. These tables miss some clones; where compared with another copy, unresolved V genes account for less than half of the shortfall, and the remainder is unexplained. Clone size and V and J calls were adopted from that table, with D and trimming inferred from the DNA. Here the sample has roughly 2 million clones; over 85% occur a single time. Around 1.1% of the sample goes to the ten largest clones.

The chain is encoded by TRBV27 joined to TRBJ1-5, with the D gene uncertain. The origin of this receptor is a man between 18 and 35 years old in good health. The specimen was naive CD8+ T cells sorted from blood. The cell subset or site label, read with the paper, signifies: CD45RA+CCR7+. The CDR3 amino acid sequence is: CASSFQPVYNQPQHF. In nucleotides, the sequence is TGTGCCAGCAGTTTCCAGCCGGTCTACAATCAGCCCCAGCATTTT.